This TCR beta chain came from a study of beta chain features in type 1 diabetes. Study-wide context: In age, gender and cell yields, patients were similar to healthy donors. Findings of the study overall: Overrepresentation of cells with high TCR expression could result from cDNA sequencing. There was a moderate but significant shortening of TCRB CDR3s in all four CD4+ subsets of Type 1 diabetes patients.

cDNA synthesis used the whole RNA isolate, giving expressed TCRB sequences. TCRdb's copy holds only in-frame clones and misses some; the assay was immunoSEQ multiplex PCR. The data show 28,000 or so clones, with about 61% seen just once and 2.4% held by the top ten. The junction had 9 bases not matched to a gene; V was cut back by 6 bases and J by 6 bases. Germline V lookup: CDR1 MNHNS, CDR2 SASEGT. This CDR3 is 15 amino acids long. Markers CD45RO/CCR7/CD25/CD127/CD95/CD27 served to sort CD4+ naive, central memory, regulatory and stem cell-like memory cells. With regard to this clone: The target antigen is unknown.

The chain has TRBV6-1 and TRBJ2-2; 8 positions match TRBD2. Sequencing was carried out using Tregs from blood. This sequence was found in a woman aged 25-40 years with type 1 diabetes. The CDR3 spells CASSSSGSGAGELFF. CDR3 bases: TGTGCCAGCAGCTCCAGCGGGAGTGGCGCCGGGGAGCTGTTTTTT.